This T cell receptor beta chain was recovered during a study of T cells after yellow fever vaccination. MiXCR was run by TCRdb on the 5' RACE reads, yielding one entry per CDR3 protein. The sample consists of about 320,000 distinct CDR3 sequences, around 4.5% of them appearing once. The CDR3 runs to 15 residues. V was trimmed by 0 bases and J by 10 bases, leaving 15 bases between them. CDR1 and CDR2 from the germline V gene are LNHNV and YYDKDF (reference sequence). This clonotype was seen more than once but under ten times. V usage is TRBV15 and J usage is TRBJ1-4; perhaps TRBD1 as D (5 bases). The clonotype comes from a man aged 18 to 35 who received the YFV17D yellow fever vaccine. This specimen consisted of PBMCs, obtained 15 days after the yellow fever booster vaccination. In nucleotides, the CDR3 is TGTGCCACCAGCAGAGATGAGAAGGGGAAGGTAAAACTGTTTTTT. Its protein is CATSRDEKGKVKLFF.